This note documents a single TCR beta chain sequence. Its antigen is unidentified. Systemic immunosuppression or a history of autoimmune disease excluded patients. Blood was sampled at baseline, cycle 4 day 1, and cycle 7 day 1. The sample belongs to a study of OX40 agonist ivuxolimab in advanced cancers. Findings of the study overall: In the 0.1-3.0 mg/kg groups, partial responders showed among the lowest expansion.

The germline CDR1 and CDR2 sequences are KGHSH and LQKENI. CDR3 length: 18 residues. V lost 5 bases, J lost 4 bases, and 23 bases lay in between. Using immunoSEQ multiplex PCR, the repertoire was profiled, and TCRdb retains in-frame clones only, with some absent. The data show 60,000 to 100,000 clones, approximately 87% seen once. The source was CD4+ or CD8+ T cells sorted from blood, collected in a trial of the OX40 agonist ivuxolimab. The receptor was derived from an adult with an advanced solid tumor such as melanoma, head and neck, liver or kidney cancer. The rearrangement links TRBV18 to TRBJ2-2, with D perhaps matching TRBD1 (6 bases). This CDR3 reads CASSAHSIRGRGTGELFF. CDR3 in DNA: TGTGCCAGCTCAGCGCACTCAATCAGGGGTAGAGGCACCGGGGAGCTGTTTTTT.